The 8 T cell receptor beta chains reported below all come from one sample, sequenced in a study of blood T cells in healthy people across ages. Together with a sample-barcoded 5' primer, a J-beta primer mix was included in a second PCR lasting about 6 to 11 cycles. Using its own MiXCR run on the 5' RACE reads, TCRdb lists one record per CDR3 protein. The repertoire holds 900,000 to 950,000 distinct CDR3 sequences, with almost 30% as singletons. These sequences were also reported in another study, on T cells of mothers and their children.

Material: blood. Receptor source: a woman aged 40 to 55 in good health.

This clonotype was picked up many times. This rearrangement joins TRBV4-2 to TRBJ2-7; 8 bases align to TRBD2. CDR1 is LGHNA and CDR2 is YNFKEQ in the germline V gene. This CDR3 comprises 18 residues. Trimming at V came to 1 base and at J to 1 base, leaving 12 bases not matched to a gene. CDR3 amino acids: CASSQVGGGSGGSYEQYF. For the CDR3, the DNA is TGTGCCAGCAGCCAAGTAGGAGGTGGAAGCGGGGGTTCCTACGAGCAGTACTTC.

This clonotype came up a few times. This chain joins TRBV18 and TRBJ1-2; a weak D match, TRBD1 (6 bases). V lost 6 bases, J lost 5 bases, and 16 bases lay in between. The CDR3 is made up of 14 amino acids. The germline CDR1 and CDR2 sequences are KGHSH and LQKENI. In DNA, the CDR3 is TGTGCCAGCTCGCCCGGACAGAGTACTTATGGCTACACCTTC. Translated, it gives CASSPGQSTYGYTF.

The chain carries TRBV12-3 or TRBV12-4 and TRBJ1-5, with D tentatively TRBD1 (6 bases). This CDR3 is built from 13 residues. Trimming took 7 bases from V and 5 from J, leaving 12 bases between them. CDR3 DNA sequence: TGTGCCAGCACAGTCCCAGGGGATCAGCCCCAGCATTTT. This codes for CASTVPGDQPQHF.

The chain combines TRBV6-5 with TRBJ1-1; 7 bases are a match to TRBD1. V trimming: 9 bases; J trimming: 2 bases; junction bases outside the gene matches: 9. Germline assignment: CDR1 MNHEY and CDR2 SVGAGI. The CDR3 spans 14 residues. Written as DNA, the CDR3 is TGTGCCAGTTCGGGACAGCCACTTAACACTGAAGCTTTCTTT. Translation gives CASSGQPLNTEAFF.

Concerning this clonotype: At one end the junction does not follow the germline gene, possibly because of a read error. The gene calls are TRBV5-1 and TRBJ2-6; either TRBD1 or TRBD2 may supply D (7 bases each). In germline, CDR1 is SGHRS, CDR2 YFSETQ. This CDR3 comprises 21 residues. The CDR3 loop reads CASSSQTRTGLTSSGASVLTF. CDR3 coding DNA: TGCGCCAGCAGCTCCCAAACCCGGACAGGACTGACTAGCTCTGGGGCCAGCGTCCTGACTTTC.

This clonotype was seen only a few times. A much larger clone differs from this one at a single base, so this may be a read error. The genes are TRBV19 and TRBJ2-7, with a weak D call TRBD1 (6 bases). The V end was cut by 8 bases, the J end by 0 bases, with 14 bases between. CDR1 LNHDA and CDR2 SQIVND come from the germline V gene (reference sequence). The CDR3 totals 14 residues. The CDR3: CASGSGTLSYEQYF. The CDR3, as DNA: TGTGCCAGTGGTAGTGGGACACTCTCCTACGAGCAGTACTTC.

This clonotype has only one observation. At one of its ends the junction is not consistent with the germline gene, which may arise from a read error. J is TRBJ2-3 and V is TRBV5-1, with 9 bases aligning to TRBD1. The germline V gene has CDR1 SGHRS and CDR2 YFSETQ. The CDR3 is made up of 16 amino acids. CDR3: CVSSLDGTGSTDTQYF. CDR3 in DNA: TGCGTCAGCAGCTTGGATGGGACAGGGAGCACAGATACGCAGTATTTT.

This clonotype was seen a handful of times. The chain combines TRBV20-1 with TRBJ2-1, with D possibly being TRBD1 (6 bases). Germline V CDR1 and CDR2: DFQATT, SNEGSKA (reference sequence). Trimming took 2 bases from V and 6 from J, leaving 8 bases between them. The CDR3 contains 12 residues. The DNA for the CDR3 is TGCAGTGCTAGAAAGACAGGCAATGAGCAGTTCTTC. Its protein product is CSARKTGNEQFF.